This TCR beta chain was recorded in a study of a mutant IDH1 vaccine in newly diagnosed glioma. At the level of the study: Patients were given eight vaccinations, scheduled in weeks 1, 3, 5, 7, 11, 15, 19 and 23. Vaccines were begun 4-6 weeks after radiotherapy alone, or with temozolomide cycles. Study observations and caveats: Pseudoprogression appeared independent of alterations in top peripheral clonotypes.

Unmatched junction bases numbered 7, after V lost 5 bases and J lost 0 bases. This CDR3 is built from 16 residues. Germline CDR1 reads LNHDA; CDR2 reads SQIVND (reference sequence). Regarding this clone: Its target is unknown.

The assay was immunoSEQ multiplex PCR, and TCRdb's table has in-frame clones only and misses some. The sample contains tens of thousands of clones, around 85% of which appear only once. Time point described: week 23, last vaccination. One vaccine dose held 300 ug of mutant IDH1 20-mer peptide and came with topical imiquimod. New IDH1-mutant, ATRX-lost WHO grade 3 or 4 astrocytomas occurred in donors. The chain recombines TRBV19 with TRBJ2-5; 9 nucleotides align to TRBD1. The sequence was collected from a young man with glioma. Some clones in this sample may be carry-over from other donors' samples. The material sequenced was PBMCs, taken from a glioma patient whose treatment included an IDH1 peptide vaccine. This CDR3 is CASSEDRGGNQETQYF. In nucleotides, the CDR3 is TGTGCCAGTAGTGAAGACAGGGGGGGGAACCAAGAGACCCAGTACTTC.